This TCR beta chain was observed in a study of cytomegalovirus exposure and HLA in healthy donors. Overall study: Within the Caucasian-associated ancestry cluster were under 85% of the roughly 400 genotyped donors.

This clone was picked up one time. Its target is unknown. The PCR made use of 60 Vbeta and 13 Jbeta primers. TCRdb's table, derived via immunoSEQ multiplex PCR, lists solely in-frame clones and lacks some. The sample records about 91,000 clones, around nine tenths being singletons. Germline V CDR1 and CDR2: SGHRS, YFSETQ. This CDR3 comprises 16 residues. V trimming: 5 bases; J trimming: 3 bases; junction bases outside the gene matches: 11. The study's findings and limits: Only CMV serostatus was available as immune exposure information.

The sample consisted of PBMCs. The receptor comes from a man aged 25 to 45 in good health and CMV-seropositive. V gene TRBV5-1 combines with J gene TRBJ2-3, with 8 bases aligning to TRBD1. The CDR3 spells CASRRGQGRLTDTQYF. CDR3 nucleotide sequence: TGCGCCAGCAGACGCGGACAGGGAAGATTGACAGATACGCAGTATTTT.